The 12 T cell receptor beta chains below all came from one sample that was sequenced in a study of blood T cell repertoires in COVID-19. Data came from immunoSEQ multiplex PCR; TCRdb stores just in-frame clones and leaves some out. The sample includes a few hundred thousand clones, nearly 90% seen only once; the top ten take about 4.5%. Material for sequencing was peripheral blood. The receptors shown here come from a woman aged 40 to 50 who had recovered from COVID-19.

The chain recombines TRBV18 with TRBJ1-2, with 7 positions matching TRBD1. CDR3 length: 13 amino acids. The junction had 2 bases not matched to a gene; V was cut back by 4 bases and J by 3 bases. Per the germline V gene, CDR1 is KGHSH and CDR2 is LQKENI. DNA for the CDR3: TGTGCCAGCTCACAGGGGGCGGACTATGGCTACACCTTC. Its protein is CASSQGADYGYTF.

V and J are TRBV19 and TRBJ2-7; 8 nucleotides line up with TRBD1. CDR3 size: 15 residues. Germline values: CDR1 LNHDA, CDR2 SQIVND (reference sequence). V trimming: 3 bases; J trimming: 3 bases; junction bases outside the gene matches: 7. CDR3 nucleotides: TGTGCCAGTAGTATCGGTACAGGGGGTAGCTACGAGCAGTACTTC. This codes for CASSIGTGGSYEQYF.

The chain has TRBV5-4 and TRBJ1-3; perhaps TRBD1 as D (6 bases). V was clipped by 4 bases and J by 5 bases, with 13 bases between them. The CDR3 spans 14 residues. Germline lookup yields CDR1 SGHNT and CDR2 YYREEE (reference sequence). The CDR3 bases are TGTGCCAGCAGCGTAACCGGGACAAGAAACACCATATATTTT. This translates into CASSVTGTRNTIYF.

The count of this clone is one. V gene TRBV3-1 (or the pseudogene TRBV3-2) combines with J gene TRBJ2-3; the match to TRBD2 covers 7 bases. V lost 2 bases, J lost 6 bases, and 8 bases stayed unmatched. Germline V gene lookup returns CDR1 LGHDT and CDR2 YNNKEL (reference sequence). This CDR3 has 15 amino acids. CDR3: CASSQTSAGLDTQYF. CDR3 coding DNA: TGTGCCAGCAGCCAAACTAGCGCGGGCTTGGATACGCAGTATTTT.

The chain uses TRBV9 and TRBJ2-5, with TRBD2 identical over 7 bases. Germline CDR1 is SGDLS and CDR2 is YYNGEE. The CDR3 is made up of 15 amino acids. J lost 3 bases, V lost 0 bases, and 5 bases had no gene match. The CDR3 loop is CASSVASGAKETQYF. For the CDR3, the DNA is TGTGCCAGCAGCGTAGCTAGCGGAGCAAAAGAGACCCAGTACTTC.

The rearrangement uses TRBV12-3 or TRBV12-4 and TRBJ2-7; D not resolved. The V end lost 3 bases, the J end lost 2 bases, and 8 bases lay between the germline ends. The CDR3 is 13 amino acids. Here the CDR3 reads CASSFGRAYEQYF. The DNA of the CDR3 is TGTGCCAGCAGTTTCGGTAGAGCCTACGAGCAGTACTTC.

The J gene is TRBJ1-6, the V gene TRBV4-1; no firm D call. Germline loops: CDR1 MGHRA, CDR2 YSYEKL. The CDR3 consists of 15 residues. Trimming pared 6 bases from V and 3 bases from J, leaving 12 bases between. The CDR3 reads CASSQPGFYNSPLHF. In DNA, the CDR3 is TGCGCCAGCAGTCAACCAGGATTCTATAATTCACCCCTCCACTTT.

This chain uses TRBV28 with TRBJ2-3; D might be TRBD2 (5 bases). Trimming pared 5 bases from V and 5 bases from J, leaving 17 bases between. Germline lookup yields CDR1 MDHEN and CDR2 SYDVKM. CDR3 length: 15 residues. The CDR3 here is CASSDGQRGGDTQYF. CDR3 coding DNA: TGTGCCAGCAGTGACGGGCAGAGAGGAGGAGATACGCAGTATTTT.

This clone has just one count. The CDR3 sequence: CASSPRGEKETQYF. DNA for the CDR3: TGTGCCAGTAGTCCCCGGGGAGAAAAAGAGACCCAGTACTTC. This sequence joins TRBV19 and TRBJ2-5; D perhaps matches TRBD2 (5 bases). The V end was cut by 5 bases, the J end by 3 bases, with 13 bases between. Germline CDR1 LNHDA, CDR2 SQIVND (reference sequence). The CDR3 totals 14 residues.

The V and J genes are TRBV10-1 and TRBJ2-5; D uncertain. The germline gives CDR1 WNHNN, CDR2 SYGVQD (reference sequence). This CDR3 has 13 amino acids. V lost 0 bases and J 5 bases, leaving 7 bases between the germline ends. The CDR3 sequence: CASSESPRETQYF. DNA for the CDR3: TGCGCCAGCAGTGAGTCGCCCCGGGAGACCCAGTACTTC.

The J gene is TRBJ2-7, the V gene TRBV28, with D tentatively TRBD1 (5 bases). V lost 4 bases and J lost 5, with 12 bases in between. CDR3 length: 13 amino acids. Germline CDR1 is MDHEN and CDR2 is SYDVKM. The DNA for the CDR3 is TGTGCCAGCAGTTCACCAAGGGGTCACGAGCAGTACTTC. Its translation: CASSSPRGHEQYF.

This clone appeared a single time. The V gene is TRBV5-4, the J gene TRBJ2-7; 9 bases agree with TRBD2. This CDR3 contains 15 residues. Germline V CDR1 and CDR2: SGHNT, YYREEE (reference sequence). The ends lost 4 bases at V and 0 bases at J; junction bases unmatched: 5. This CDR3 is CASSDGLATSYEQYF. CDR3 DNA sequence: TGTGCCAGCAGCGACGGACTAGCGACCTCCTACGAGCAGTACTTC.